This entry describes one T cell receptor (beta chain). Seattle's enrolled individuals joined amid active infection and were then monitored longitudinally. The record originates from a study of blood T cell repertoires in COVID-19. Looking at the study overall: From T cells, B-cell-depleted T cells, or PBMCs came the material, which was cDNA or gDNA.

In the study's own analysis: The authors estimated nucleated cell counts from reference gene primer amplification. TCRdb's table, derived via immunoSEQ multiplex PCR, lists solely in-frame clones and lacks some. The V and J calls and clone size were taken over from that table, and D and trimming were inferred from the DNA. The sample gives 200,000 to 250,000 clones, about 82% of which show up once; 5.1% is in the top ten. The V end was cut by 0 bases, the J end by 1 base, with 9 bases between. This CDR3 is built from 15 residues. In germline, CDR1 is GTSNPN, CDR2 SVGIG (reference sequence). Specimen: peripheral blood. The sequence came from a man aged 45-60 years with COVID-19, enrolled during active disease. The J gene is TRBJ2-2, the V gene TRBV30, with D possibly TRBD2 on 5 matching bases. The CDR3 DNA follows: TGTGCCTGGAGTGTTACGGGGTGGAACACCGGGGAGCTGTTTTTT. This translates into CAWSVTGWNTGELFF.